The clone carrying this T cell receptor beta chain appeared a single time. This sample was taken from a study of T cell responses to AZD1222 COVID-19 vaccine. CDR1 SEHNR and CDR2 FQNEAQ come from the germline V gene (reference sequence). Trimming at V came to 1 base and at J to 7 bases, leaving 4 bases not matched to a gene. The CDR3 contains 14 residues. TCRdb keeps only in-frame clones here, not all; method: immunoSEQ multiplex PCR. The top ten hold roughly 5% of the sample, which has 140,000 to 150,000 clones, 91% seen once. The chain employs TRBV7-9 and TRBJ1-5; 7 positions agree with TRBD1. The input for sequencing was peripheral blood, taken on day 0 of AZD1222 vaccination. This TCR was recovered from an adult in good health. The CDR3 sequence: CASSLGTGEQPQHF. CDR3 sequence (DNA): TGTGCCAGCAGCTTAGGCACAGGGGAACAGCCCCAGCATTTT.